Following are 29 T cell receptor beta chains from one sample sequenced in a study of shared clonotypes between healthy human individuals. CD45RO negativity and positive selection for CCR7 defined naive CD8 cells, a population that excluded terminally differentiated effector memory CD45RA+ cells. Method: immunoSEQ multiplex PCR; TCRdb's copy keeps in-frame clones and lacks some. The table shows hundreds of thousands of clones, with 95% to 97% occurring only once. Sequenced material: naive CD8+ T cells sorted from blood. The receptors stem from a woman in her 30s in good health.

The chain links TRBV27 to TRBJ2-1, with D possibly matching TRBD2 (6 bases). With 7 bases removed from V and 4 bases from J, the gap between germline ends came to 14 bases. This CDR3 region has 14 residues. Germline V gives CDR1 MNHEY, CDR2 SMNVEV (reference sequence). The DNA of the CDR3 is TGTGCCAGCATTTCCGGAGGGGATTACAATGAGCAGTTCTTC. It yields the protein CASISGGDYNEQFF.

V usage is TRBV28 and J usage is TRBJ2-7; no clear D. V lost 0 bases and J 2 bases, leaving 8 bases between the germline ends. CDR3 size: 14 residues. Looked up from germline, CDR1 is MDHEN and CDR2 is SYDVKM. CDR3 in DNA: TGTGCCAGCAGTTTATGGGGGATCACCTACGAGCAGTACTTC. It yields the protein CASSLWGITYEQYF.

The chain combines TRBV28 with TRBJ2-2; D not certain. Germline CDR1 is MDHEN and CDR2 is SYDVKM. Deletions cut 6 bases from V and 0 bases from J, with 8 bases between. The CDR3 length is 14 residues. The CDR3 DNA reads as TGTGCCAGCAGGTACCGCGCGAACACCGGGGAGCTGTTTTTT. Its protein product is CASRYRANTGELFF.

The chain couples TRBV4-2 to TRBJ1-2; D is ambiguous. The CDR3 has 17 residues. Germline CDR1 LGHNA, CDR2 YNFKEQ. The V end was cut by 5 bases, the J end by 0 bases, with 19 bases between. CDR3 amino acids: CASSDRPQASANYGYTF. As DNA, the CDR3 is TGTGCCAGCAGCGACCGTCCTCAGGCCTCAGCTAACTATGGCTACACCTTC.

This clone was picked up one time. V is TRBV7-3 and J is TRBJ2-2, with unresolved D. This CDR3 is built from 13 residues. CDR1 SGHTA and CDR2 FQGTGA come from the germline V gene. Trimming cost V 4 bases and J 6 bases, with 9 bases left between them. DNA of the CDR3: TGTGCCAGCAGCTACAGTCAGGCCGGGGAGCTGTTTTTT. Its protein is CASSYSQAGELFF.

This clone was recorded once. The chain is built from TRBV30 and TRBJ2-1, with D perhaps matching TRBD1 (6 bases). Germline V lookup: CDR1 GTSNPN, CDR2 SVGIG (reference sequence). The V end was cut by 0 bases, the J end by 2 bases, with 20 bases between. The length of the CDR3 is 18 residues. The CDR3 DNA reads TGTGCCTGGAGTGTCGACTCCTCTGGGACATTAGCCTACAATGAGCAGTTCTTC. Residues: CAWSVDSSGTLAYNEQFF.

The count of this clone is one. The chain recombines TRBV15 with TRBJ2-1; 13 bases are shared with TRBD2. The CDR3 spans 17 residues. The ends lost 0 bases at V and 5 bases at J; junction bases unmatched: 4. Germline CDR1 LNHNV, CDR2 YYDKDF (reference sequence). The CDR3 loop is CATSREGLAGLDNEQFF. The CDR3 bases are TGTGCCACCAGCAGAGAGGGACTAGCGGGATTAGACAATGAGCAGTTCTTC.

The chain has TRBV28 and TRBJ2-7; 8 bases line up with TRBD2. With 5 bases clipped from V and 11 bases from J, the junction kept 8 bases outside the gene matches. The germline V gene has CDR1 MDHEN and CDR2 SYDVKM. The CDR3 has 12 residues. CDR3 nucleotide sequence: TGTGCCAGCAGTCCGGTCCGGGAGGGGAAGTACTTC. Its translation: CASSPVREGKYF.

The chain links TRBV19 to TRBJ1-5; D perhaps matches TRBD1 (5 bases). Germline V gene lookup returns CDR1 LNHDA and CDR2 SQIVND (reference sequence). This CDR3 has 17 residues. The V gene lost 7 bases and the J gene lost 2 bases, with 21 bases spanning the gap. The CDR3 here is CASKQDGGRIGNQPQHF. The DNA of the CDR3 is TGTGCCAGTAAACAGGATGGGGGTAGAATCGGCAATCAGCCCCAGCATTTT.

The rearrangement joins TRBV29-1 to TRBJ2-7; 10 positions match TRBD2. Trimming took 4 bases from V and 2 from J; bases not matched to a gene: 5. The CDR3 totals 14 residues. The germline V gene has CDR1 SQVTM and CDR2 ANQGSEA. CDR3 region: CSVVRAGGPYEQYF. The CDR3 DNA is TGCAGCGTTGTCCGAGCGGGAGGGCCCTACGAGCAGTACTTC.

V is TRBV5-1 and J is TRBJ1-1; D remains ambiguous. The CDR3 length is 12 residues. In germline, CDR1 is SGHRS, CDR2 YFSETQ. With 4 bases removed from V and 4 bases from J, the gap between germline ends came to 8 bases. CDR3 DNA: TGCGCCAGCAGCCTCCAAGGCACTGAAGCTTTCTTT. This gives the protein CASSLQGTEAFF.

The chain joins TRBV28 to TRBJ2-2; 8 bases line up with TRBD2. This CDR3 is built from 16 residues. V was clipped by 2 bases and J by 6 bases; unmatched bases: 8. Germline CDR1 reads MDHEN; CDR2 reads SYDVKM. For the CDR3, the DNA is TGTGCCAGCAGTTTACGGGCAGCGGGAGTGGCCGGGGAGCTGTTTTTT. It is translated as CASSLRAAGVAGELFF.

The chain joins TRBV27 to TRBJ2-2, with a possible D match to TRBD2 (5 bases). This CDR3 comprises 15 residues. Trimming stripped 0 bases from V and 4 bases from J, with 9 bases between. Germline CDR1 MNHEY, CDR2 SMNVEV (reference sequence). The CDR3 coding sequence is TGTGCCAGCAGTTTATCGAAGGCGGGCACCGGGGAGCTGTTTTTT. Translation gives CASSLSKAGTGELFF.

In this sample, this clone turned up a few times. The chain combines TRBV25-1 with TRBJ1-1; maybe TRBD1 (5 bases). The CDR3 runs to 15 residues. Between the trimmed V and J ends, which lost 8 bases and 0 bases, there was a span of 16 bases. Germline loops: CDR1 MGHDK, CDR2 SYGVNS. The CDR3 nucleotides are TGTGCCAGCCGGAGGGGACCAACCGTGAACACTGAAGCTTTCTTT. It codes for CASRRGPTVNTEAFF. The variable domain in full, completed from reference TRBV25-1 and TRBJ1-1, reads EADIYQTPRYLVIGTGKKITLECSQTMGHDKMYWYQQDPGMELHLIHYSYGVNSTEKGDLSSESTVSRIRTEHFPLTLESARPSHTSQYLCASRRGPTVNTEAFFGQGTRLTVV.

The chain has TRBV27 and TRBJ2-5, with a weak D call TRBD1 (8 bases). Trimming stripped 8 bases from V and 5 bases from J, with 24 bases between. The germline CDR1 and CDR2 sequences are MNHEY and SMNVEV (reference sequence). This CDR3 is 16 amino acids long. The CDR3 protein is CASWEGPGQGLETQYF. The CDR3 nucleotides are TGTGCCAGCTGGGAGGGTCCCGGACAGGGCCTGGAGACCCAGTACTTC.

The chain is built from TRBV28 and TRBJ1-5; D remains unclear. The CDR3 covers 19 residues. The germline V gene encodes CDR1 MDHEN and CDR2 SYDVKM. Trimming shortened V by 1 base and J by 7 bases, and 26 bases separated the two germline ends. In DNA form, the CDR3 reads TGTGCCAGCAGTTTATCTCTTTCGGATATTCTTGGTCGGGTCCAGCCCCAGCATTTT. Protein product: CASSLSLSDILGRVQPQHF.

The chain links TRBV27 to TRBJ1-2, with D tentatively TRBD1 (5 bases). The germline V and J ends were trimmed by 2 bases and 4 bases, with 11 bases remaining between them. This CDR3 is built from 14 residues. Germline V gives CDR1 MNHEY, CDR2 SMNVEV (reference sequence). The chain's CDR3 is CASSLAPRGYGYTF. The CDR3 region has the DNA TGTGCCAGCAGTTTAGCCCCTAGGGGCTATGGCTACACCTTC.

The chain recombines TRBV5-6 with TRBJ2-7; D is perhaps TRBD2 (6 bases). Trimming stripped 0 bases from V and 5 bases from J, with 24 bases between. The CDR3 sequence is 18 residues long. Germline V CDR1 and CDR2: SGHDT, YYEEEE. The CDR3 DNA reads TGTGCCAGCAGCTTGGAAGTGGTGGTGGGGGGAGCTGGGGACGAGCAGTACTTC. Its translation is CASSLEVVVGGAGDEQYF.

The V and J genes are TRBV5-1 and TRBJ2-7; no firm D call. This CDR3 contains 13 residues. V was cut by 0 bases and J by 3 bases, with 7 bases left in between. CDR1 is SGHRS, CDR2 YFSETQ, per germline. CDR3 coding DNA: TGCGCCAGCAGCTTGGGCACATACTACGAGCAGTACTTC. This sequence encodes CASSLGTYYEQYF.

This chain connects TRBV9 to TRBJ2-2; the D gene is possibly TRBD1 (6 bases). This CDR3 is built from 17 residues. The germline gives CDR1 SGDLS, CDR2 YYNGEE. Trimming removed 0 bases from V and 6 bases from J, with 18 bases in between. This chain's CDR3 is CASSVVGSEQGSGELFF. The CDR3 nucleotides are TGTGCCAGCAGCGTAGTGGGCTCAGAACAGGGCTCCGGGGAGCTGTTTTTT.

The chain recombines TRBV28 with TRBJ2-7; 8 bases agree with TRBD2. Germline V CDR1 and CDR2: MDHEN, SYDVKM. The CDR3 spans 15 residues. Trimming cost V 3 bases and J 4 bases; bases outside gene matches: 8. The DNA for the CDR3 is TGTGCCAGCAGTTTGGCAGCGGGAGTTTATTACGAGCAGTACTTC. It translates to CASSLAAGVYYEQYF. Drawing the rest from reference TRBV28 and TRBJ2-7, the complete variable domain is DVKVTQSSRYLVKRTGEKVFLECVQDMDHENMFWYRQDPGLGLRLIYFSYDVKMKEKGDIPEGYSVSREKKERFSLILESASTNQTSMYLCASSLAAGVYYEQYFGPGTRLTVT.

With regard to this clone: The sample contains more than one DNA sequence encoding this CDR3. This chain uses TRBV7-2 with TRBJ2-7; unclear D gene. Germline V CDR1 and CDR2: SGHTA, FQGNSA. CDR3 length equals 13 residues. The germline V and J ends were trimmed by 3 bases and 1 base, with 7 bases remaining between them. The CDR3 loop is CASSLTPSYEQYF. For the CDR3, the DNA is TGTGCCAGCAGCTTGACACCGTCCTACGAGCAGTACTTC.

This clone has only a few counts. This rearrangement joins TRBV5-1 to TRBJ2-2; D is uncertain. Per the germline V gene, CDR1 is SGHRS and CDR2 is YFSETQ. This CDR3 comprises 15 residues. V gave up 0 bases and J gave up 6 bases, with 12 bases separating them. CDR3 DNA sequence: TGCGCCAGCAGCTTGGAGGAAGGAGCTGCCGGGGAGCTGTTTTTT. As protein: CASSLEEGAAGELFF.

This chain links TRBV27 with TRBJ2-7, with TRBD2 matching 13 bases. The V and J ends lost 2 bases and 5 bases, in that order; junction bases with no gene match: 3. The length of the CDR3 is 15 residues. Germline assignment: CDR1 MNHEY and CDR2 SMNVEV (reference sequence). This CDR3 reads CASSLTSGRAHEQYF. The CDR3 region has the DNA TGTGCCAGCAGTTTAACTAGCGGGAGGGCCCACGAGCAGTACTTC.

Worth noting for this clone: The sample has other DNA sequences that encode this CDR3 too. The V gene is TRBV4-2, the J gene TRBJ2-3; TRBD2 matches at 7 bases. The V and J ends lost 0 bases and 1 base, in that order; junction bases with no gene match: 4. CDR1 is LGHNA and CDR2 is YNFKEQ in the germline V gene. The CDR3 runs to 16 residues. In DNA, the CDR3 is TGTGCCAGCAGCCAAGAAGGGCTAGCGGGCACAGATACGCAGTATTTT. Translating it yields CASSQEGLAGTDTQYF.

This chain uses TRBV6-5 with TRBJ2-1, with 8 nucleotides matching TRBD1. The CDR3 contains 15 residues. The germline gives CDR1 MNHEY, CDR2 SVGAGI. Germline trimming cut 6 bases from V and 6 bases from J; bases unmatched to any gene: 10. The CDR3 nucleotides read TGTGCCAGCAGCCACCGGACAGGGCAAGGCAATGAGCAGTTCTTC. This sequence encodes CASSHRTGQGNEQFF.

This clone came up once. In DNA, the CDR3 is TGTGCCATCAGTGACTTTAGCGGGAGTGGCACCGAGCAGTACTTC. Translating it yields CAISDFSGSGTEQYF. The chain carries TRBV10-3 and TRBJ2-7; 9 bases line up with TRBD2. Germline CDR1 reads ENHRY; CDR2 reads SYGVKD. With 3 bases clipped from V and 6 bases from J, the junction kept 9 bases outside the gene matches. This CDR3 has 15 residues.

Concerning this clone itself: Additional DNA sequences in this sample encode the identical CDR3. J is TRBJ1-1 and V is TRBV28; D is unclear. V lost 1 base and J 5 bases, leaving 2 bases between the germline ends. The CDR3 runs to 11 residues. The germline V gene has CDR1 MDHEN and CDR2 SYDVKM. CDR3 sequence: CASSLSTEAFF. DNA for the CDR3: TGTGCCAGCAGTTTATCTACTGAAGCTTTCTTT.

The CDR3 here is CASNWGIGELFF. The CDR3 DNA is TGTGCCAGCAATTGGGGTATCGGGGAGCTGTTTTTT. The chain employs TRBV6-1 and TRBJ2-2; D remains ambiguous. Trimming removed 7 bases from V and 7 bases from J, with 10 bases in between. The CDR3 loop spans 12 amino acids. Germline V gene data show CDR1 as MNHNS and CDR2 as SASEGT.